Each of the 12 T cell receptor beta chains below was sequenced from the same sample in a study of T cell repertoires in ileal Crohn's disease. Data came from immunoSEQ multiplex PCR; TCRdb stores just in-frame clones and leaves some out. The sample includes roughly 10,000 clones, around 86% of them seen just once. As to time point: inflamed ileum from the surgical specimen. Sequencing was performed on ileal tissue. The receptor source for this set is an adult with Crohn's disease.

On this clone itself: Within the sample, other DNA sequences also encode this same CDR3. The rearrangement links TRBV5-1 to TRBJ1-2; D remains ambiguous. This CDR3 comprises 12 residues. With 0 bases removed from V and 6 bases from J, the gap between germline ends came to 6 bases. From germline, CDR1 is SGHRS and CDR2 YFSETQ. The CDR3 coding sequence is TGCGCCAGCAGCTTGGACGGAAATGGCTACACCTTC. Translated, it gives CASSLDGNGYTF.

CDR3 protein: CASTLAGGEVNEQFF. Here the CDR3 DNA reads TGTGCCAGCACATTAGCGGGAGGGGAGGTGAATGAGCAGTTCTTC. V is TRBV2 and J is TRBJ2-1, with TRBD2 matching over 11 bases. Trimming removed 7 bases from V and 7 bases from J; junction bases left unmatched: 9. Germline V gene data show CDR1 as SNHLY and CDR2 as FYNNEI. The CDR3 covers 15 residues.

The V gene is TRBV5-1, the J gene TRBJ2-7, with 7 bases lining up with TRBD1. With 2 bases clipped from V and 4 bases from J, the junction kept 6 bases outside the gene matches. Germline loops: CDR1 SGHRS, CDR2 YFSETQ. CDR3 length equals 14 residues. DNA for the CDR3: TGCGCCAGCAGCTTAGGGGGACAGAATTACGAGCAGTACTTC. Translating gives CASSLGGQNYEQYF.

The DNA for the CDR3 is TGTGCCAGCAGCCCCGGTTTTGTTCCTGAAGCTTTCTTT. Protein product: CASSPGFVPEAFF. The chain joins TRBV28 to TRBJ1-1; D gene unclear. Germline-derived CDR1 and CDR2 are MDHEN and SYDVKM. The V end lost 6 bases, the J end lost 6 bases, and 14 bases lay between the germline ends. The CDR3 is 13 residues long.

J is TRBJ2-1 and V is TRBV5-6; 8 nucleotides align to TRBD2. Per the germline V gene, CDR1 is SGHDT and CDR2 is YYEEEE. Trimming took 1 base from V and 7 from J; bases not matched to a gene: 7. The CDR3 is made up of 15 amino acids. The CDR3 reads CASSLSVAGTNEQFF. In DNA, the CDR3 is TGTGCCAGCAGCTTGAGTGTAGCGGGAACTAATGAGCAGTTCTTC.

This rearrangement joins TRBV9 to TRBJ2-5; TRBD2 aligns across 10 bases. The CDR3 totals 15 residues. CDR1 is SGDLS, CDR2 YYNGEE, per germline. Losses at the gene ends were 3 bases for V and 3 bases for J; bases not matched to a gene: 5. The CDR3 bases are TGTGCCAGCAGCGCCAGCGGGAGGGCCGAAGAGACCCAGTACTTC. Translating gives CASSASGRAEETQYF. The variable domain in full, completed from reference TRBV9 and TRBJ2-5, reads DSGVTQTPKHLITATGQRVTLRCSPRSGDLSVYWYQQSLDQGLQFLIQYYNGEERAKGNILERFSAQQFPDLHSELNLSSLELGDSALYFCASSASGRAEETQYFGPGTRLLVL.

The gene calls are TRBV2 and TRBJ1-4, with a possible D match to TRBD1 (6 bases). Trimming stripped 8 bases from V and 3 bases from J, with 19 bases between. Per the germline V gene, CDR1 is SNHLY and CDR2 is FYNNEI. This CDR3 contains 16 residues. CDR3 loop: CASRTWGGASNEKLFF. The CDR3 nucleotides are TGTGCCAGCCGCACTTGGGGGGGGGCCTCTAATGAAAAACTGTTTTTT.

Note on this clone: Different DNA sequences within this sample yield the same CDR3. The V and J genes are TRBV4-2 and TRBJ1-5; D might be TRBD1 (6 bases). CDR1 is LGHNA, CDR2 YNFKEQ, per germline. CDR3 length: 16 amino acids. The germline V and J ends were trimmed by 1 base and 4 bases, with 14 bases remaining between them. CDR3 region: CASSQGEGTKNQPQHF. The CDR3 coding sequence is TGTGCCAGCAGCCAAGGCGAGGGGACAAAGAATCAGCCCCAGCATTTT.

The chain joins TRBV9 to TRBJ2-2; TRBD2 is a possible D gene (5 bases). Per the germline V gene, CDR1 is SGDLS and CDR2 is YYNGEE. Trimming took 0 bases from V and 4 from J, leaving 10 bases between them. This CDR3 has 15 residues. The DNA of the CDR3 is TGTGCCAGCAGCGTAGGGCGGGTGGGCACCGGGGAGCTGTTTTTT. Amino acid sequence: CASSVGRVGTGELFF. Supplemented by reference TRBV9 and TRBJ2-2, the full variable domain reads DSGVTQTPKHLITATGQRVTLRCSPRSGDLSVYWYQQSLDQGLQFLIQYYNGEERAKGNILERFSAQQFPDLHSELNLSSLELGDSALYFCASSVGRVGTGELFFGEGSRLTVL.

The chain has TRBV5-1 and TRBJ2-3; 8 bases fit TRBD2. The germline gives CDR1 SGHRS, CDR2 YFSETQ. CDR3 size: 15 residues. V shed 0 bases, J shed 5 bases, and the junction held 5 bases outside the gene matches. This chain's CDR3 is CASSLGTSSGDTQYF. The CDR3 DNA sequence: TGCGCCAGCAGCTTGGGGACTAGCTCGGGAGATACGCAGTATTTT.

The rearrangement uses TRBV7-6 and TRBJ1-1, with D perhaps TRBD1 (5 bases). Trimming took 1 base from V and 1 from J, leaving 7 bases between them. This CDR3 is 14 amino acids long. Germline V lookup: CDR1 SGHVS, CDR2 FNYEAQ. The CDR3 spells CASSLVGTNTEAFF. As DNA, the CDR3 is TGTGCCAGCAGCTTAGTCGGGACGAACACTGAAGCTTTCTTT.

Remarks on this clone: This same CDR3 is encoded by further DNA sequences in the sample. The chain couples TRBV7-2 to TRBJ2-3; D is undetermined. The V and J ends lost 1 base and 3 bases respectively, with 2 bases between them. The CDR3 sequence is 12 residues long. The germline V gene encodes CDR1 SGHTA and CDR2 FQGNSA. For the CDR3, the DNA is TGTGCCAGCAGCTTAGGGACAGATACGCAGTATTTT. Translated, it gives CASSLGTDTQYF.